The rows below give T cell receptor beta chains drawn from one sample of a study of blood T cell repertoires in COVID-19. Generated by immunoSEQ multiplex PCR, the TCRdb table keeps only in-frame clones and is missing some. The data hold some 46,000 clones, with about 90% observed a single time. Sequencing was carried out using peripheral blood. These receptors were taken from a human donor in a cohort sampled during active COVID-19. Both conserved end residues are part of each CDR3. D genes are given only for firm matches. A row's size may be missing; if present it is once, few, many or a size class.

CDR3: CASSYSGSGYEQYF
DNA: TGTGCCAGCAGTTATAGCGGGAGTGGATACGAGCAGTACTTC
size: .
V: TRBV27
D: TRBD2
J: TRBJ2-7

CDR3: CASSKDRLAGGKADTQYF
DNA: TGTGCCAGTAGCAAAGACCGACTAGCGGGAGGGAAGGCAGATACGCAGTATTTT
size: .
V: TRBV19
D: TRBD2
J: TRBJ2-3

CDR3: CASSGQGLATEAFF
DNA: TGTGCCAGCAGCGGACAGGGTTTGGCCACTGAAGCTTTCTTT
size: .
V: TRBV7-2
D: TRBD1
J: TRBJ1-1

CDR3: CASSEGRTGWYEQYF
DNA: TGTGCCAGCAGTGAAGGGCGGACAGGGTGGTACGAGCAGTACTTC
size: .
V: TRBV2
D: TRBD1
J: TRBJ2-7

CDR3: CASSETGGMPTEAFF
DNA: TGTGCCAGCAGCGAGACAGGGGGCATGCCCACTGAAGCTTTCTTT
size: few
V: TRBV9
D: TRBD1
J: TRBJ1-1

CDR3: CASSAAGGVSGNTIYF
DNA: TGTGCCAGCAGCGCCGCGGGAGGGGTCTCTGGAAACACCATATATTTT
size: .
V: TRBV9
D: .
J: TRBJ1-3

CDR3: CASSYTSGGGQETQYF
DNA: TGCGCCAGCAGCTATACTAGCGGAGGGGGTCAAGAGACCCAGTACTTC
size: .
V: TRBV5-1
D: TRBD2
J: TRBJ2-5

CDR3: CSVETGWFTEAFF
DNA: TGCAGCGTGGAGACAGGGTGGTTCACTGAAGCTTTCTTT
size: .
V: TRBV29-1
D: TRBD1
J: TRBJ1-1

CDR3: CASSFLLAGGETQYF
DNA: TGTGCCAGCAGTTTTTTACTAGCGGGAGGGGAGACCCAGTACTTC
size: once
V: TRBV28
D: TRBD2
J: TRBJ2-5

CDR3: CASSLGGNTDTQYF
DNA: TGTGCCAGCAGCTTAGGAGGAAACACAGATACGCAGTATTTT
size: .
V: TRBV7-2
D: .
J: TRBJ2-3

CDR3: CASSVQSGNTIYF
DNA: TGTGCCAGCAGCGTTCAGTCTGGAAACACCATATATTTT
size: .
V: TRBV9
D: .
J: TRBJ1-3

CDR3: CASSYGTGGDPGQPQHF
DNA: TGTGCCAGCAGTTACGGGACAGGGGGGGACCCGGGTCAGCCCCAGCATTTT
size: .
V: TRBV6-2/TRBV6-3
D: TRBD1
J: TRBJ1-5

CDR3: CASSLAGVSGGTGELFF
DNA: TGTGCCAGCAGCCTAGCGGGAGTTAGTGGTGGCACCGGGGAGCTGTTTTTT
size: .
V: TRBV28
D: TRBD2
J: TRBJ2-2

CDR3: CASSESGTTDTQYF
DNA: TGTGCCAGCAGTGAGTCAGGCACCACCGATACGCAGTATTTT
size: .
V: TRBV9
D: .
J: TRBJ2-3

CDR3: CAWSVGPSGSNEQFF
DNA: TGTGCCTGGAGTGTAGGTCCTAGCGGGTCCAATGAGCAGTTCTTC
size: .
V: TRBV30
D: TRBD2
J: TRBJ2-1

CDR3: CASSNGRGDIQYF
DNA: TGTGCCAGCAGTAACGGGCGGGGGGACATTCAGTACTTC
size: .
V: TRBV28
D: TRBD2
J: TRBJ2-4

CDR3: CAISESVGGDTQYF
DNA: TGTGCCATCAGTGAGTCGGTAGGGGGAGATACGCAGTATTTT
size: .
V: TRBV10-3
D: .
J: TRBJ2-3

CDR3: CASSVATSGPYNEQFF
DNA: TGTGCCAGCAGCGTAGCTACTAGCGGACCTTACAATGAGCAGTTCTTC
size: .
V: TRBV9
D: TRBD2
J: TRBJ2-1

CDR3: CASSLGLSGANVLTF
DNA: TGTGCCAGCAGCTTGGGACTCTCTGGGGCCAACGTCCTGACTTTC
size: .
V: TRBV5-6
D: .
J: TRBJ2-6

CDR3: CASTPKRTSGRATWCNEQFF
DNA: TGTGCCAGCACCCCAAAGAGGACTAGCGGGAGGGCCACGTGGTGCAATGAGCAGTTCTTC
size: .
V: TRBV12-1
D: .
J: TRBJ2-1

CDR3: CASSLSPHVGAFPDEQYF
DNA: TGTGCCAGCAGTTTATCCCCTCATGTAGGGGCTTTCCCGGACGAGCAGTACTTC
size: .
V: TRBV28
D: .
J: TRBJ2-7

CDR3: CASSLARTSGSWFYEQYF
DNA: TGTGCCAGCAGCTTAGCGCGGACTAGCGGGAGTTGGTTTTACGAGCAGTACTTC
size: .
V: TRBV7-9
D: TRBD2
J: TRBJ2-7

CDR3: CASRVRFQETQYF
DNA: TGTGCCAGCAGGGTGAGATTTCAAGAGACCCAGTACTTC
size: .
V: TRBV7-6
D: .
J: TRBJ2-5

CDR3: CASSDPGQPQHF
DNA: TGTGCCAGCAGCGATCCCGGTCAGCCCCAGCATTTT
size: .
V: TRBV12-3/TRBV12-4
D: .
J: TRBJ1-5

CDR3: CAWIRQGGYEQYF
DNA: TGTGCCTGGATTCGACAGGGGGGATACGAGCAGTACTTC
size: .
V: TRBV30
D: TRBD1
J: TRBJ2-7

CDR3: CASSLDFGRTYEQYF
DNA: TGTGCCAGCAGCTTAGATTTCGGCAGGACCTACGAGCAGTACTTC
size: .
V: TRBV11-2
D: .
J: TRBJ2-7

CDR3: CASSPGLATGELFF
DNA: TGTGCCAGCAGTCCGGGACTAGCTACCGGGGAGCTGTTTTTT
size: .
V: TRBV9
D: TRBD2
J: TRBJ2-2

CDR3: CASSQTGSQEQYF
DNA: TGTGCCAGCAGTCAAACAGGGTCTCAGGAGCAGTACTTC
size: .
V: TRBV6-5
D: .
J: TRBJ2-7

CDR3: CASSAGLAGTDTQYF
DNA: TGTGCCAGCAGTGCGGGACTAGCGGGAACAGATACGCAGTATTTT
size: .
V: TRBV6-2/TRBV6-3
D: TRBD2
J: TRBJ2-3

CDR3: CASSWGTASGVKYF
DNA: TGTGCCAGCAGTTGGGGAACGGCTAGCGGGGTAAAGTACTTC
size: few
V: TRBV6-6
D: TRBD2
J: TRBJ2-7

CDR3: CATRGGTNTGELFF
DNA: TGTGCCACCAGAGGAGGAACGAACACCGGGGAGCTGTTTTTT
size: .
V: TRBV6-5
D: .
J: TRBJ2-2

CDR3: CASSQGPANEQFF
DNA: TGTGCCAGCAGCCAGGGGCCAGCCAATGAGCAGTTCTTC
size: .
V: TRBV7-3
D: .
J: TRBJ2-1

CDR3: CASSQRTLQETQYF
DNA: TGCGCCAGCAGCCAGAGGACATTACAAGAGACCCAGTACTTC
size: once
V: TRBV4-1
D: .
J: TRBJ2-5